This T cell receptor (beta chain) was documented in a study of T cells in Graves' hyperthyroidism and ophthalmopathy. Findings of the study overall: Before onset, by a median of around 6.4 months, the model predicted ophthalmopathy. A 13 V-J signature model discriminated ophthalmopathy versus stable hyperthyroidism.

Germline lookup yields CDR1 SGHRS and CDR2 YFSETQ. The CDR3 has 16 residues. V dropped 0 bases and J dropped 4 bases, with 14 bases sitting between them. Concerning this clonotype itself: What it binds is unknown. The final CDR3 position lacks the conserved phenylalanine or tryptophan, pointing to a likely read error.

Exclusion of patients followed from uncontrolled infection, other autoimmune disease, pregnancy or lactation. Diagnostic assessment was based on clinical symptoms, serum thyroxine and TRAb, thyroid ultrasound and orbital computed tomography. Regions amplified from RNA transcripts were the TCR beta CDR3 regions. RT-PCR in the first round (using the HTBI primer set) targeted the TCR CDR3. TCRdb re-analysed the multiplex PCR reads in MiXCR, keeping a single row per CDR3 protein. The sample lists around 300,000 distinct CDR3 sequences, 10% to 15% occurring once. This TCR was sampled from a woman in her 30s with Graves' hyperthyroidism that later progressed to Graves' ophthalmopathy. Material for sequencing was blood. V and J are TRBV5-1 and TRBJ2-1, with a possible D match to TRBD2 (5 bases). The DNA for the CDR3 is TGCGCCAGCAGCTTGGTACGGACTGGAAGTTACAATGAGCAGTTCTCC. The encoded protein is CASSLVRTGSYNEQFS.